The present T cell receptor beta chain was sequenced within a study of cytomegalovirus exposure and HLA in healthy donors (dated by TCRdb to 2017 to 2019). Notes on the research overall: In an earlier analysis of approximately 500 of the donors, about 270 Gb of sequence data and 117 million unique TCR beta sequences from some 170 million T cells were reported. An earlier analysis of several hundred of the donors applied high-throughput TCR beta sequencing to assess whether each TCR beta V gene segment acted as functional or pseudogenic. The number of donors typed differed by locus, with about 629-630 for A, B, C, DRB1 and DQB1, roughly 550 for DQA1, over 600 for DPA1, and around 460 for DPB1. Roughly five DR-DQ haplotypes were treated as single units for association and clustering because of strong linkage in the cohort. Across 300 to 400 genotyped donors of the cohort, an average of roughly 250,000 unique TCR beta nucleotide sequences per donor were sequenced, and 15% to 20% of those sequences were non-productive. Of the approximately 400 genotyped donors, 70% to 90% were placed in the genetic ancestry cluster associated with self-reported Caucasian donors. The study was designed to test whether signatures of past pathogen exposure could be identified by cataloging public T cell receptors. The later analysis used no new phenotypic data to find candidate immune exposures, relying instead on TCR beta sequences and their occurrence across donors. Donor age, sex, ethnicity and CMV serostatus were compiled alongside the repertoire data. An early release covering roughly 600 HLA-typed donors comprised about 310 gigabases of sequencing data and about 90 million unique TCR sequences. All discovery cohort repertoires had been generated on a single sequencing platform. Along with the 666-subject first cohort, a separate validation cohort of around 110 different subjects was used. HLA typing included class I and class II loci at four-digit resolution. In a later genetic analysis, genome-wide SNP genotypes for about three fifths of the 666 donors were used, and that subset was treated as a discovery cohort. The study combined high-throughput TCR immunosequencing, statistical association of individual TCRs with disease status, and machine learning to predict cytomegalovirus infection status. To study patterns of TCR occurrence, a later analysis re-analyzed previously published TCR beta repertoires from 700 or so donors and added high-resolution HLA genotyping. The study used immunosequencing to profile the T cell repertoires of 670 or so subjects and linked those repertoires to cytomegalovirus serostatus.

The germline V gene (reference sequence) yields LNHDA for CDR1 and SQIVND for CDR2. The CDR3 measures 18 amino acids from cysteine to phenylalanine. The entry retains the CDR3 DNA only, 54 bases that are in frame from base 1. V sheds 0 bases and J sheds 0 bases, leaving 15 bases between their ends. The cohort comprised fewer than 700 healthy bone marrow donors. All cohort members were sampled while nominally healthy, although unrecorded immune exposures were likely present. The donor was CMV seropositive and was included in the group of approximately 300 seropositive cohort members. Each donor provided a peripheral blood sample, and peripheral blood mononuclear cells were used for TCR beta sequencing. The Qiagen DNeasy Blood Extraction Kit was used to extract genomic DNA from the blood cell samples. Study-wide findings and limitations: While some public TCRs were present in many individuals, most TCR sequences turned up only very rarely across donors. The study listed 150 to 200 TCR beta chains as associated with cytomegalovirus. A later analysis reported that several top co-occurrence clusters appeared linked to parvovirus B19, influenza, CMV and Epstein-Barr virus. Specific HLA alleles were associated with some 15,000 TCR beta sequences at a false discovery rate of 0.05 in a later analysis. The classifier was reported to diagnose cytomegalovirus status with high specificity and sensitivity in both the original cohort and the validation cohort. The sequencing pipeline was judged likely to have produced a cluster of highly shared sequence variants as a technical artifact. Some IMGT-functional V segments, including TRBV6-2 and TRBV6-3, could not be told apart with the 87-base-pair reads, so those segments were excluded. Linkage disequilibrium might explain the correlated functional status among segregating V segments, but an unknown experimental factor could not be ruled out. Because counts were too low, about 18 rarely observed V segments, including chromosome 9 orphons, were excluded from the earlier analysis of roughly 580 of the donors. A later analysis found that TCR association rates varied across HLA loci, with DRB1 alleles showing the most associated TCRs and HLA-C alleles the fewest. It was suggested by the authors that the approach could potentially be generalized to other disease states and immunological phenotypes. In an earlier analysis of 587 of the donors, most TCR beta V segments were observed in productive rearrangements about 90% or about 30% of the time, broadly matching IMGT annotations. A later analysis found that HLA-associated TCR beta chains were more clonally expanded and had lower generation probabilities than equally common non-associated chains. Presence/absence analyses assumed roughly uniform sequencing depth across donors, an assumption that may not hold. Because HLA typing was missing for some donors at each locus, association tests included only the typed subset. In a later genetic analysis, fewer N-insertions in productive TCRs were reported among donors in an Asian-associated ancestry cluster than the 666-donor mean. The only immune exposure information available for the cohort was CMV serostatus. Strong co-occurrence of HLA alleles, especially DR and DQ, made assigning TCR associations to individual alleles difficult. In this cohort, only TCR beta chains were sequenced, and detectable features were limited by the absence of alpha or paired-chain data. A later analysis found that most CMV-associated TCR beta chains appeared HLA-restricted, with HLA associations seemingly driven largely by CMV exposure. A few of the identified cytomegalovirus-associated TCR beta chains were confirmed in vitro to be specific for cytomegalovirus antigens. A further reported finding was that TCR beta sequences accurately predicted the HLA-A and HLA-B alleles for most subjects in the first cohort. V-gene and J-gene trimming of TCR beta chains was associated with a missense DCLRE1C variant in a later genetic analysis, and the association was replicated in an independent cohort.

The library was made by the immunoSEQ multiplex PCR assay. For the multiplex PCR, a mixture combining 60 forward primers for TCR Vbeta segments and 13 reverse primers for TCR Jbeta segments was used. Amplification of the CDR3 region of rearranged TCR beta genes was performed with a multiplex PCR assay on genomic DNA. Amplified TCR beta libraries were sequenced as 87-base-pair reads on the Illumina HiSeq System. The study's processing was this. In a later analysis, 70 million to 95 million unique TCR beta chains were counted across the 666 repertoires, and approximately 9.9 million of these chains were shared by at least two donors. Raw reads were error-corrected and collapsed into unique sequences with a nearest-neighbor algorithm that merged closely related sequences to remove PCR and sequencing errors. CDR3 sequences were aligned to IMGT reference sequences to assign V, D and J gene segments. For a sequence to be retained, a match of at least six nucleotides was required to both a V gene segment and a J gene segment. A rearrangement was called productive if the CDR3 had no stop codons and remained in frame with V and J, and every other rearrangement was called non-productive. Following IMGT convention, CDR3 was defined as the stretch from the second conserved V-encoded cysteine to the conserved J-encoded phenylalanine. Sequences without an unambiguous match to a single V gene segment were excluded from the earlier analysis of 500 to 700 of the donors. In an earlier analysis of 587 of the donors, V segments were called functional above 56.7% productive rearrangements and were called segregating when the between-donor standard deviation exceeded 5%. A statistical classification framework was developed to diagnose cytomegalovirus status using the catalog of TCR beta chain sequences. V and J gene assignment, in a later analysis, came from comparing TCR nucleotide sequences with IMGT/GENE-DB human TR gene sequences. In a later analysis, CDR3 sequences and most-parsimonious VDJ recombination scenarios were assigned using the TCRdist pipeline. In a later analysis, each TCR beta chain was defined by its CDR3 amino acid sequence together with its V-gene family, and reads without a unique V-gene family were excluded. In a later analysis, some 600 highly shared, low-generation-probability nucleotide sequences were removed to address suspected cross-contamination and a sequencing artifact. In a later analysis, a clonal expansion index for each public chain was calculated from normalized within-repertoire ranks of inferred template counts. In a later analysis, generation probabilities were computed with a VDJ recombination model fitted to out-of-frame rearrangements, and the resulting probabilities were checked against IGoR. Hypergeometric tests were used in a later analysis to score TCR-TCR, TCR-HLA and TCR-CMV co-occurrence, with a repertoire-size bias correction applied to the TCR pairs. In a later analysis, false discovery rates were estimated by permuting HLA or CMV assignments 20 times. In a later analysis, co-occurring TCRs were grouped using DBSCAN, with TCRdist sequence similarity added in when clustering inside HLA-allele-positive subsets. Co-occurrence clustering excluded repertoires with fewer than 30,000 or more than 120,000 public chains, plus five with anomalous nucleotide sharing. TCRdb holds this immuneACCESS table with in-frame rearrangements only. Some clones are missing; in checked studies, unresolved V genes explain under half, and the rest has no known cause. V and J calls and clone size are those listed in that table; D and trimming were worked out from the DNA. In all, the sample holds around 100,000 clones, and roughly 80% of those were seen once. The top ten clones comprise about 3.7% of the sample.

About this clone itself: No cognate antigen has been identified for it. No much larger clonotype is one base removed from it; base qualities were not supplied.

The sequence was collected from a man aged 25-40 years in good health and CMV-seropositive. The chain is assembled from TRBV19 and TRBJ1-5, with TRBD1 tentatively as D gene (5 bases match). Sequencing input: PBMCs. This receptor has the CDR3 CASSIDSTGLYSNQPQHF. The nucleotide sequence reads TGTGCCAGTAGTATAGATTCCACAGGCCTCTATAGCAATCAGCCCCAGCATTTT.